This is a list of T cell receptor beta chains from one sample in a study of regulatory T cells in long-lasting Graves disease. TCRdb independently ran MiXCR on the multiplex PCR reads; one entry per CDR3 protein. The sample consists of 620,000 or so distinct CDR3 sequences, about 15% of them appearing once. These data are also associated with another study on T cells in Graves' hyperthyroidism and ophthalmopathy.

The sequencing here drew on peripheral blood mononuclear cells (PBMCs), taken at new diagnosis, from a patient treated with antithyroid drugs. These receptors were collected from a woman in her thirties with Graves disease. Each CDR3 is given with its conserved first and last residue. Size is stated for part of the rows, as once, few or many counts, or as a class when the clone is expanded.

v_call: TRBV14
j_call: TRBJ1-3
clone_size: -
cdr3_aa: CASSQVAGLSRGTIYF

v_call: TRBV5-1
j_call: TRBJ2-5
clone_size: -
cdr3_aa: CASSPTGTGTAGLKETQYF

v_call: TRBV7-9
j_call: TRBJ1-1
clone_size: few
cdr3_aa: CASSGRVPGGSEAFF

v_call: TRBV18
j_call: TRBJ1-6
clone_size: few
cdr3_aa: CASSRQGSNSPLHF

v_call: TRBV20-1
j_call: TRBJ2-2
clone_size: few
cdr3_aa: CSARIGGNTGELFF

v_call: TRBV28
j_call: TRBJ2-5
clone_size: few
cdr3_aa: CASSPGRARGETQYF

v_call: TRBV9
j_call: TRBJ1-5
clone_size: few
cdr3_aa: CASSRTGGEGNQPQHF

v_call: TRBV29-1
j_call: TRBJ2-6
clone_size: few
cdr3_aa: CSVRTSGYSSGANVLTF

v_call: TRBV2
j_call: TRBJ2-3
clone_size: many
cdr3_aa: CASRATSGITDTQYF

v_call: TRBV2
j_call: TRBJ2-2
clone_size: few
cdr3_aa: CASRATANTGELFF

v_call: TRBV12-3/TRBV12-4
j_call: TRBJ2-7
clone_size: many
cdr3_aa: CASSFGLAREQYF

v_call: TRBV4-1
j_call: TRBJ1-1
clone_size: -
cdr3_aa: CASSQGSRLGEGTEAFF

v_call: TRBV11-3
j_call: TRBJ2-2
clone_size: many
cdr3_aa: CASSLVFDTGELFF

v_call: TRBV5-1
j_call: TRBJ2-3
clone_size: -
cdr3_aa: CASSPGLAGVRDTQYF

v_call: TRBV6-2/TRBV6-3
j_call: TRBJ2-7
clone_size: few
cdr3_aa: CASTPLLGSYEQYF

v_call: TRBV5-1
j_call: TRBJ2-7
clone_size: few
cdr3_aa: CASSLVGTVSYEQYF

v_call: TRBV7-3
j_call: TRBJ2-1
clone_size: many
cdr3_aa: CASSRTGTPEQFF

v_call: TRBV28
j_call: TRBJ1-5
clone_size: few
cdr3_aa: CASKSDQPQHF

v_call: TRBV29-1
j_call: TRBJ1-5
clone_size: many
cdr3_aa: CSVETNSENQPQHF

v_call: TRBV2
j_call: TRBJ2-7
clone_size: many
cdr3_aa: CASSVGGTYEQYF

v_call: TRBV7-2
j_call: TRBJ2-7
clone_size: -
cdr3_aa: CASSLTLTPGVVQYF

v_call: TRBV3-1
j_call: TRBJ1-4
clone_size: few
cdr3_aa: CASSPIPGQREKLFF

v_call: TRBV20-1
j_call: TRBJ2-3
clone_size: -
cdr3_aa: CSARLVAGGPVSQYF

v_call: TRBV30
j_call: TRBJ2-3
clone_size: -
cdr3_aa: CAWSLQLAGGPSDTQYF

v_call: TRBV20-1
j_call: TRBJ2-3
clone_size: few
cdr3_aa: CSATTSAATDTQYF